The 15 T cell receptor beta chains below were found in one sample sequenced in a study of T cell repertoires in cytomegalovirus infection. Their target antigens are unknown. One entry per CDR3 protein results from TCRdb running MiXCR on the reads. The sample lists roughly 700,000 distinct CDR3 sequences, roughly 33% occurring once. Sequencing used cultured PBMCs, obtained from culture after CMV antigen stimulation. The receptors shown here come from a human donor in good health (CMV status not recorded). Some clones in this sample may be carry-over from other donors' samples.

The chain combines TRBV6-1 with TRBJ1-1, with D possibly TRBD1 on 6 matching bases. Trimming shortened V by 5 bases and J by 11 bases, and 21 bases separated the two germline ends. Germline CDR1 MNHNS, CDR2 SASEGT. The CDR3 extends over 14 amino acids. The CDR3 loop is CASSYRVGLGVAFF. The DNA of the CDR3 is TGTGCCAGCAGTTACAGGGTAGGACTTGGGGTGGCTTTCTTT.

There are many counts of this clonotype. V gene TRBV7-9 combines with J gene TRBJ1-1; a possible D gene is TRBD1 (6 bases). In germline, CDR1 is SEHNR, CDR2 FQNEAQ (reference sequence). This CDR3 has 18 amino acids. The V end was cut by 5 bases, the J end by 1 base, with 23 bases between. This CDR3 reads CASSPRGIQGLENTEAFF. The CDR3 coding sequence is TGTGCCAGCAGCCCACGGGGCATCCAGGGGTTGGAGAACACTGAAGCTTTCTTT.

This clonotype was seen repeatedly, ten times or more. The chain uses TRBV7-8 and TRBJ2-5; 11 bases map to TRBD2. With 5 bases clipped from V and 2 bases from J, the junction kept 10 bases outside the gene matches. The CDR3 contains 17 residues. The germline gives CDR1 SGHVS, CDR2 FQNEAQ. The CDR3 is CASSINPGLAEQETQYF. The CDR3 bases are TGTGCCAGCAGCATAAATCCGGGACTAGCGGAGCAAGAGACCCAGTACTTC. The whole variable domain, remainder taken from reference TRBV7-8 and TRBJ2-5, is GAGVSQSPRYKVAKRGQDVALRCDPISGHVSLFWYQQALGQGPEFLTYFQNEAQLDKSGLPSDRFFAERPEGSVSTLKIQRTQQEDSAVYLCASSINPGLAEQETQYFGPGTRLLVL.

The chain employs TRBV2 and TRBJ1-5, with 8 bases lining up with TRBD1. The V gene end was trimmed by 6 bases and the J gene end by 11 bases; junction bases not matched to a gene: 9. Germline-derived CDR1 and CDR2 are SNHLY and FYNNEI. The CDR3 runs 13 residues. DNA of the CDR3: TGTGCCAGCAGCGGCGGACAGGGTTTGGCCCAGCATTTT. It encodes CASSGGQGLAQHF.

V is TRBV12-3 or TRBV12-4 and J is TRBJ1-1; D is unclear. The length of the CDR3 is 13 residues. V lost 6 bases and J 4 bases, leaving 12 bases between the germline ends. CDR3 amino acids: CASRGPSFTEAFF. The CDR3 coding sequence is TGTGCCAGCAGAGGGCCAAGCTTCACTGAAGCTTTCTTT.

This clonotype was observed many times. The rearrangement joins TRBV7-6 to TRBJ1-1; maybe TRBD1 (5 bases). The CDR3 covers 13 residues. Deletions cut 5 bases from V and 4 bases from J, with 11 bases between. Germline V CDR1 and CDR2: SGHVS, FNYEAQ. The CDR3 here is CASSPGLGTEAFF. For the CDR3, the DNA is TGTGCCAGCAGCCCAGGGTTGGGCACTGAAGCTTTCTTT.

The rearrangement links TRBV6-5 to TRBJ2-7; 7 bases are a match to TRBD2. The CDR3 is 13 residues long. V shed 8 bases, J shed 2 bases, and the junction held 6 bases outside the gene matches. The germline gives CDR1 MNHEY, CDR2 SVGAGI. This CDR3 is CASWGRGPYEQYF. CDR3 nucleotide sequence: TGTGCCAGCTGGGGGAGGGGACCCTACGAGCAGTACTTC.

This clonotype has only a few counts. The rearrangement joins TRBV19 to TRBJ2-5; TRBD1 aligns across 9 bases. Germline V gene lookup returns CDR1 LNHDA and CDR2 SQIVND (reference sequence). The CDR3 runs 16 residues. CDR3 nucleotides: TGTGCAAGCCGCCCCCCGGGACAGGGAGCTTTCGTGACCCAGTACTTC. Amino acids: CASRPPGQGAFVTQYF. The full variable domain, with the rest looked up from reference TRBV19 and TRBJ2-5, is DGGITQSPKYLFRKEGQNVTLSCEQNLNHDAMYWYRQDPGQGLRLIYYSQIVNDFQKGDIAEGYSVSREKKESFPLTVTSAQKNPTAFYLCASRPPGQGAFVTQYFGPGTRLLVL.

As concerns this clonotype: A read error is likely, as this CDR3 ends without the conserved phenylalanine or tryptophan. The chain recombines TRBV20-1 with TRBJ2-3, with TRBD1 matching 8 bases. The J segment lost 4 bases and the V segment lost 6 bases, leaving 6 bases of the junction unmatched. The CDR3 extends over 13 amino acids. Germline V gives CDR1 DFQATT, CDR2 SNEGSKA (reference sequence). Written as DNA, the CDR3 is TGCAGTGCAAATGGACAGGGAGCAGATACGCAGTATTTA. Translating it yields CSANGQGADTQYL.

This clonotype was counted ten times or more. The rearrangement joins TRBV7-2 to TRBJ2-7, with 10 bases lining up with TRBD1. This CDR3 comprises 15 residues. From germline, CDR1 is SGHTA and CDR2 FQGNSA. The junction had 4 bases not matched to a gene; V was cut back by 5 bases and J by 0 bases. In DNA, the CDR3 is TGTGCCAGCAGCGGCCGGGACAGGGGCTCCTACGAGCAGTACTTC. Amino acid sequence: CASSGRDRGSYEQYF.

J is TRBJ1-1 and V is TRBV10-3; 8 bases align to TRBD1. CDR1 and CDR2 from the germline V gene are ENHRY and SYGVKD. CDR3 length: 14 amino acids. V shed 10 bases and J 2 bases; nucleotides not matched to a gene: 9. The DNA of the CDR3 is TGTGCCACCGAAAATGGACAGGGAAACACTGAAGCTTTCTTT. Translating it yields CATENGQGNTEAFF.

The chain joins TRBV2 to TRBJ2-2; D call uncertain. This CDR3 is built from 12 residues. The germline V and J ends were trimmed by 7 bases and 3 bases, with 6 bases remaining between them. CDR1 and CDR2 (germline): SNHLY, FYNNEI. Written as DNA, the CDR3 is TGTGCCAGCAATGGGGACACCGGGGAGCTGTTTTTT. Protein: CASNGDTGELFF.

The V gene is TRBV7-6, the J gene TRBJ2-5, with unresolved D. The germline CDR1 and CDR2 sequences are SGHVS and FNYEAQ. Trimming left V 1 base short and J 5 bases short, with 8 bases between. This CDR3 contains 13 residues. The CDR3 loop reads CASSLVRTETQYF. The DNA of the CDR3 is TGTGCCAGCAGCTTAGTACGGACGGAGACCCAGTACTTC.

This clonotype was counted between two and nine times. J is TRBJ1-3 and V is TRBV12-3 or TRBV12-4, with 9 bases fitting TRBD1. The V gene end was trimmed by 6 bases and the J gene end by 2 bases; junction bases not matched to a gene: 5. The CDR3 runs to 15 residues. CDR3 protein: CASSEQGAPGNTIYF. The CDR3 DNA reads TGTGCCAGCAGCGAACAGGGGGCGCCTGGAAACACCATATATTTT.

The chain joins TRBV2 to TRBJ2-5; D perhaps matches TRBD2 (6 bases). Germline CDR1 and CDR2: SNHLY and FYNNEI. Trimming removed 1 base at V and 6 bases at J, with 15 bases between. This CDR3 has 15 amino acids. CDR3 amino acids: CASSEVRGNWKTQYF. In DNA form, the CDR3 reads TGTGCCAGCAGTGAAGTTCGGGGGAATTGGAAGACCCAGTACTTC. Combining the CDR3 with reference TRBV2 and TRBJ2-5 gives the whole variable domain EPEVTQTPSHQVTQMGQEVILRCVPISNHLYFYWYRQILGQKVEFLVSFYNNEISEKSEIFDDQFSVERPDGSNFTLKIRSTKLEDSAMYFCASSEVRGNWKTQYFGPGTRLLVL.